This T cell receptor (beta chain) originates from a study of blood T cell repertoires in COVID-19. As for the study in general: The cDNA or gDNA used as material had been derived from T cells, B-cell-depleted T cells, or PBMCs.

CDR3 length: 15 residues. Trimming pared 6 bases from V and 3 bases from J, leaving 15 bases between. Per the germline V gene, CDR1 is MNHEY and CDR2 is SVGAGI. Authors' analysis steps: Reference gene primer amplification yielded estimated nucleated cell counts. The table came from immunoSEQ multiplex PCR; TCRdb's copy has only in-frame clones and leaves some out. The V and J calls and clone size are taken from that table; D and trimming were inferred from the DNA. The data contain almost 300,000 clones, around nine tenths of them singletons. The chain combines TRBV6-5 with TRBJ1-3; D may be TRBD1 (6 bases). This receptor was identified in a man between 65 and 85 years old with acute or convalescent COVID-19. The sequenced sample consisted of peripheral blood. CDR3 in DNA: TGTGCCAGCAGCGCTCAGGGGTTCCGTGGAAACACCATATATTTT. Protein product: CASSAQGFRGNTIYF.